A selection of T cell receptor beta chains follows, all from one sample in a study of blood T cells in healthy people across ages. TCRdb independently ran MiXCR on the 5' RACE reads; one entry per CDR3 protein. The data show hundreds of thousands of distinct CDR3 sequences, 25% seen once. These data were also filed under a second study, of T cells of mothers and their children.

The source material was blood. Receptors originate from a boy younger than 18 in good health. CDR3s include the opening cysteine and the closing phenylalanine or tryptophan. The order of the fields is V gene, clone size, D gene, J gene, CDR3 protein, CDR3 DNA. D genes are given only for firm matches. Not all rows give a size; the values are once, few, many and, for expanded clones, a class.

v_gene: TRBV5-1; abundance: -; d_gene: -; j_gene: TRBJ2-1; CDR3aa: CASSRDSQGGEQFF; CDR3nt: TGCGCCAGCAGCCGGGACTCCCAAGGAGGTGAGCAGTTCTTC
v_gene: TRBV2; abundance: -; d_gene: -; j_gene: TRBJ2-1; CDR3aa: CASSPSFSYNEQFF; CDR3nt: TGTGCCAGCTCTCCCTCATTCTCCTACAATGAGCAGTTCTTC
v_gene: TRBV12-3/TRBV12-4; abundance: -; d_gene: -; j_gene: TRBJ2-3; CDR3aa: CASSFRGGRPASSTDTQYF; CDR3nt: TGTGCCAGCAGTTTTAGAGGGGGGCGCCCCGCTTCTAGCACAGATACGCAGTATTTT
v_gene: TRBV4-1; abundance: few; d_gene: -; j_gene: TRBJ2-5; CDR3aa: CASSQEFRGETQYF; CDR3nt: TGCGCCAGCAGCCAAGAGTTCAGGGGAGAGACCCAGTACTTC
v_gene: TRBV5-1; abundance: -; d_gene: TRBD2; j_gene: TRBJ2-5; CDR3aa: CASSLETSGSMGETQYF; CDR3nt: TGCGCCAGCAGCTTGGAGACTAGCGGGAGTATGGGAGAGACCCAGTACTTC
v_gene: TRBV28; abundance: -; d_gene: -; j_gene: TRBJ2-3; CDR3aa: CASSLLRADTQYF; CDR3nt: TGTGCCAGCAGTCTCCTAAGGGCAGATACGCAGTATTTT
v_gene: TRBV18; abundance: -; d_gene: TRBD1; j_gene: TRBJ2-5; CDR3aa: CASSPTTGGETQYF; CDR3nt: TGTGCCAGCTCACCGACGACAGGGGGAGAGACCCAGTACTTC
v_gene: TRBV28; abundance: -; d_gene: TRBD2; j_gene: TRBJ2-1; CDR3aa: CASRRTSGSEQFF; CDR3nt: TGTGCCAGCAGAAGGACTAGCGGGAGCGAGCAGTTCTTC
v_gene: TRBV11-2; abundance: -; d_gene: -; j_gene: TRBJ1-1; CDR3aa: CASSSDRPSQNTEAFF; CDR3nt: TGTGCCAGCAGCTCCGACCGTCCTAGTCAGAACACTGAAGCTTTCTTT
v_gene: TRBV4-1; abundance: -; d_gene: -; j_gene: TRBJ2-7; CDR3aa: CASSPRSGEQYF; CDR3nt: TGCGCCAGCAGCCCCCGAAGCGGCGAGCAGTACTTC
v_gene: TRBV15; abundance: few; d_gene: -; j_gene: TRBJ2-7; CDR3aa: CATRGGGSYEQYF; CDR3nt: TGTGCCACTCGGGGAGGCGGGTCCTACGAGCAGTACTTC
v_gene: TRBV7-6; abundance: -; d_gene: -; j_gene: TRBJ2-3; CDR3aa: CASSFASSTDTQYF; CDR3nt: TGTGCCAGCAGCTTTGCTAGTTCCACAGATACGCAGTATTTT
v_gene: TRBV20-1; abundance: -; d_gene: TRBD2; j_gene: TRBJ2-5; CDR3aa: CSATTSGQETQYF; CDR3nt: TGCAGTGCCACGACTAGCGGACAAGAGACCCAGTACTTC
v_gene: TRBV7-3; abundance: few; d_gene: -; j_gene: TRBJ2-5; CDR3aa: CASSAFLGETQYF; CDR3nt: TGTGCCAGCAGCGCTTTCTTAGGGGAGACCCAGTACTTC
v_gene: TRBV29-1; abundance: -; d_gene: -; j_gene: TRBJ1-5; CDR3aa: CSVRLTQDSNQPQHF; CDR3nt: TGCAGCGTGCGGCTAACACAGGATAGCAATCAGCCCCAGCATTTT
v_gene: TRBV9; abundance: few; d_gene: TRBD1; j_gene: TRBJ1-1; CDR3aa: CASSQATGESNTEAFF; CDR3nt: TGTGCCAGCAGCCAGGCTACAGGGGAATCGAACACTGAAGCTTTCTTT
v_gene: TRBV5-1; abundance: -; d_gene: TRBD2; j_gene: TRBJ2-3; CDR3aa: CASSLNSGAGFDTQYF; CDR3nt: TGCGCCAGCAGCTTGAATAGCGGGGCGGGGTTTGATACGCAGTATTTT
v_gene: TRBV6-5; abundance: few; d_gene: -; j_gene: TRBJ1-5; CDR3aa: CASSPDSFQPQHF; CDR3nt: TGTGCCAGCAGCCCTGACAGCTTTCAGCCCCAGCATTTT
v_gene: TRBV3-1; abundance: -; d_gene: -; j_gene: TRBJ2-1; CDR3aa: CASSQEVRDQFSYNEQFF; CDR3nt: TGTGCCAGCAGCCAAGAAGTTCGAGACCAGTTCTCTTACAATGAGCAGTTCTTC
v_gene: TRBV10-1; abundance: -; d_gene: -; j_gene: TRBJ2-3; CDR3aa: CASSEPVGATTDTQYF; CDR3nt: TGCGCCAGCAGTGAGCCAGTTGGGGCCACCACAGATACGCAGTATTTT
v_gene: TRBV27; abundance: few; d_gene: -; j_gene: TRBJ1-2; CDR3aa: CASSYLGGDYGYTF; CDR3nt: TGTGCCAGCAGTTACTTGGGGGGAGACTATGGCTACACCTTC
v_gene: TRBV5-1; abundance: -; d_gene: TRBD1; j_gene: TRBJ2-1; CDR3aa: CASSLGGTVMNEQFF; CDR3nt: TGCGCCAGCAGCTTGGGGGGGACAGTGATGAATGAGCAGTTCTTC
v_gene: TRBV5-1; abundance: -; d_gene: TRBD1; j_gene: TRBJ1-2; CDR3aa: CASSIGTGSDGYTF; CDR3nt: TGCGCCAGCAGCATAGGGACAGGGAGTGATGGCTACACCTTC
v_gene: TRBV3-1; abundance: few; d_gene: -; j_gene: TRBJ1-6; CDR3aa: CASSQESAPNSPLHF; CDR3nt: TGTGCCAGCAGCCAAGAGTCAGCGCCCAATTCACCCCTCCACTTT
v_gene: TRBV7-9; abundance: -; d_gene: TRBD2; j_gene: TRBJ2-7; CDR3aa: CASGTSGADYEQYF; CDR3nt: TGTGCCAGCGGGACTAGCGGGGCCGACTACGAGCAGTACTTC
v_gene: TRBV7-9; abundance: few; d_gene: -; j_gene: TRBJ2-1; CDR3aa: CASSLGGLTSRDEQFF; CDR3nt: TGTGCCAGCAGCTTAGGAGGGCTTACTAGCCGCGATGAGCAGTTCTTC
v_gene: TRBV12-3/TRBV12-4; abundance: few; d_gene: -; j_gene: TRBJ2-5; CDR3aa: CASSVRGTQKETQYF; CDR3nt: TGTGCCAGCAGTGTTCGCGGGACCCAAAAAGAGACCCAGTACTTC
v_gene: TRBV20-1; abundance: few; d_gene: -; j_gene: TRBJ2-4; CDR3aa: CSARDSRTLAKNIQYF; CDR3nt: TGCAGTGCTAGAGATTCGAGGACTCTAGCCAAAAACATTCAGTACTTC
v_gene: TRBV6-2/TRBV6-3; abundance: few; d_gene: TRBD2; j_gene: TRBJ2-7; CDR3aa: CASSYAGLAGRNEQYF; CDR3nt: TGTGCCAGCAGTTACGCAGGACTAGCGGGACGGAACGAGCAGTACTTC
v_gene: TRBV2; abundance: few; d_gene: -; j_gene: TRBJ2-3; CDR3aa: CASKGLADTQYF; CDR3nt: TGTGCCAGCAAGGGGTTAGCAGATACGCAGTATTTT
v_gene: TRBV6-2/TRBV6-3; abundance: few; d_gene: TRBD1; j_gene: TRBJ2-1; CDR3aa: CASSWGQGASNSYNEQFF; CDR3nt: TGTGCCAGCAGTTGGGGACAGGGGGCGTCCAACTCCTACAATGAGCAGTTCTTC
v_gene: TRBV21-1; abundance: few; d_gene: -; j_gene: TRBJ2-1; CDR3aa: CARGGSGRLSYNEQFF; CDR3nt: TGTGCCAGGGGCGGTAGCGGGAGATTGTCCTACAATGAGCAGTTCTTC
v_gene: TRBV7-2; abundance: few; d_gene: -; j_gene: TRBJ1-6; CDR3aa: CASSSMSSYNSPLHF; CDR3nt: TGTGCCAGCAGCTCGATGTCCTCCTATAATTCACCCCTCCACTTT
v_gene: TRBV29-1; abundance: -; d_gene: -; j_gene: TRBJ2-7; CDR3aa: CSVEGPQEPYEQYF; CDR3nt: TGCAGCGTTGAAGGGCCGCAGGAGCCCTACGAGCAGTACTTC
v_gene: TRBV20-1; abundance: few; d_gene: TRBD2; j_gene: TRBJ2-1; CDR3aa: CSARQLAGSRNEQFF; CDR3nt: TGCAGTGCGCGACAGTTAGCGGGCTCAAGGAATGAGCAGTTCTTC
v_gene: TRBV29-1; abundance: many; d_gene: -; j_gene: TRBJ2-5; CDR3aa: CSVEVGETQYF; CDR3nt: TGCAGCGTTGAGGTCGGAGAGACCCAGTACTTC
v_gene: TRBV7-2; abundance: -; d_gene: -; j_gene: TRBJ2-7; CDR3aa: CASSLAGSYGYEQYF; CDR3nt: TGTGCCAGCAGCTTAGCGGGGTCCTACGGCTACGAGCAGTACTTC
v_gene: TRBV12-5; abundance: -; d_gene: -; j_gene: TRBJ1-5; CDR3aa: CASGPAGSQPQHF; CDR3nt: TGTGCTAGTGGCCCCGCCGGCAGTCAGCCCCAGCATTTT
v_gene: TRBV7-9; abundance: -; d_gene: -; j_gene: TRBJ2-2; CDR3aa: CASSPRNEGSGELFF; CDR3nt: TGTGCCAGCAGCCCACGGAACGAGGGGTCCGGGGAGCTGTTTTTT
v_gene: TRBV7-6; abundance: few; d_gene: TRBD2; j_gene: TRBJ2-7; CDR3aa: CVSSPTSGGSYEQYF; CDR3nt: TGTGTCAGCAGCCCGACTAGCGGGGGCTCCTACGAGCAGTACTTC
v_gene: TRBV12-3/TRBV12-4; abundance: -; d_gene: -; j_gene: TRBJ1-2; CDR3aa: CASSFLSYGYTF; CDR3nt: TGTGCCAGCAGTTTTTTAAGTTATGGCTACACCTTC
v_gene: TRBV7-3; abundance: -; d_gene: TRBD2; j_gene: TRBJ2-3; CDR3aa: CASSLPRYSGRGRTQYF; CDR3nt: TGTGCCAGCAGCTTACCCAGATATAGCGGGAGGGGACGGACGCAGTATTTT
v_gene: TRBV4-2; abundance: -; d_gene: TRBD2; j_gene: TRBJ2-7; CDR3aa: CASSQGARESSYEQYF; CDR3nt: TGTGCCAGCAGCCAAGGCGCGCGGGAGTCCTCCTACGAGCAGTACTTC
v_gene: TRBV10-3; abundance: -; d_gene: -; j_gene: TRBJ2-2; CDR3aa: CAIRDFANTGELFF; CDR3nt: TGTGCCATCAGGGACTTTGCGAACACCGGGGAGCTGTTTTTT
v_gene: TRBV29-1; abundance: -; d_gene: -; j_gene: TRBJ2-1; CDR3aa: CSVEPRRTPGGHNEQFF; CDR3nt: TGCAGCGTCGAGCCCCGACGGACTCCAGGAGGCCACAATGAGCAGTTCTTC
v_gene: TRBV27; abundance: once; d_gene: -; j_gene: TRBJ2-7; CDR3aa: CASSTFRPSYEQYF; CDR3nt: TGTGCCAGCAGTACTTTCAGACCTAGCTACGAGCAGTACTTC
v_gene: TRBV15; abundance: -; d_gene: -; j_gene: TRBJ1-1; CDR3aa: CATSRDLAGLTGTEAFF; CDR3nt: TGTGCCACCAGCAGAGATCTTGCAGGGCTTACTGGCACTGAAGCTTTCTTT
v_gene: TRBV10-3; abundance: few; d_gene: TRBD2; j_gene: TRBJ2-1; CDR3aa: CAISESGSHNEQFF; CDR3nt: TGTGCCATCAGTGAGAGCGGGAGCCACAATGAGCAGTTCTTC
v_gene: TRBV12-3/TRBV12-4; abundance: few; d_gene: -; j_gene: TRBJ2-3; CDR3aa: CASSTRATDTQYF; CDR3nt: TGTGCCAGCTCTACTAGGGCCACAGATACGCAGTATTTT
v_gene: TRBV7-3; abundance: -; d_gene: -; j_gene: TRBJ2-3; CDR3aa: CASSPDSGASTDTQYF; CDR3nt: TGTGCCAGCAGCCCCGATTCAGGAGCTAGCACAGATACGCAGTATTTT
v_gene: TRBV12-5; abundance: few; d_gene: TRBD2; j_gene: TRBJ2-1; CDR3aa: CASGFRLEREKNYNEQFF; CDR3nt: TGTGCTAGTGGTTTCCGTCTGGAGCGGGAGAAAAACTACAATGAGCAGTTCTTC
v_gene: TRBV6-1; abundance: -; d_gene: -; j_gene: TRBJ1-2; CDR3aa: CASSDGANYGYTF; CDR3nt: TGTGCCAGCAGTGACGGAGCTAACTATGGCTACACATTC
v_gene: TRBV7-9; abundance: -; d_gene: -; j_gene: TRBJ1-2; CDR3aa: CASSLGPQNPANYGYTF; CDR3nt: TGTGCCAGCAGCTTAGGGCCACAGAACCCAGCTAACTATGGCTACACCTTC
v_gene: TRBV10-3; abundance: -; d_gene: TRBD2; j_gene: TRBJ2-7; CDR3aa: CAIKAGLAGYEQYF; CDR3nt: TGTGCCATCAAAGCGGGGCTAGCGGGGTACGAGCAGTACTTC
v_gene: TRBV27; abundance: few; d_gene: -; j_gene: TRBJ2-1; CDR3aa: CASSLDRNEQFF; CDR3nt: TGTGCCAGCAGTTTGGATCGGAACGAGCAGTTCTTC
v_gene: TRBV7-2; abundance: few; d_gene: TRBD1; j_gene: TRBJ1-2; CDR3aa: CASSFLFGSGDSGYTF; CDR3nt: TGTGCCAGCAGCTTTTTATTCGGGTCAGGGGACAGTGGCTACACCTTC
v_gene: TRBV27; abundance: few; d_gene: TRBD2; j_gene: TRBJ2-1; CDR3aa: CASSLKDSGSPVLREQFF; CDR3nt: TGTGCCAGCAGTTTAAAGGACAGCGGGAGTCCGGTCCTTCGGGAGCAGTTCTTC
v_gene: TRBV7-2; abundance: -; d_gene: TRBD2; j_gene: TRBJ2-1; CDR3aa: CASSLVSPSGSSYNEQFF; CDR3nt: TGTGCCAGCAGCTTAGTAAGCCCTAGCGGGAGCTCCTACAATGAGCAGTTCTTC
v_gene: TRBV6-2/TRBV6-3; abundance: -; d_gene: TRBD2; j_gene: TRBJ2-4; CDR3aa: CASSGGIWGANIQYF; CDR3nt: TGTGCCAGCAGCGGGGGGATTTGGGGAGCAAACATTCAGTACTTC
v_gene: TRBV15; abundance: -; d_gene: -; j_gene: TRBJ2-7; CDR3aa: CATSRGPGVNEQYF; CDR3nt: TGTGCCACCAGCAGAGGTCCCGGTGTAAACGAGCAGTACTTC